A single sample is the source of the 17 T cell receptor beta chains below, sequenced in a study of shared clonotypes between healthy human individuals. Terminally differentiated effector memory CD45RA+ cells were left out of the naive CD8 fraction, which was CD45RO-negative and positively selected for CCR7. This table comes from immunoSEQ multiplex PCR, and its TCRdb copy is limited to in-frame clones, with some not included. The repertoire holds more than 2 million clones, with 93% as singletons. Input material: naive CD8+ T cells from PBMCs. The receptors come from a man aged 18 to 29 in good health. Some clones in this sample may be carry-over from other donors' samples.

The chain is built from TRBV5-5 and TRBJ2-3; 7 bases match TRBD1. The CDR3 is 16 residues long. V gave up 4 bases and J gave up 2 bases; unmatched junction bases: 10. CDR1 is SGHKS and CDR2 is YYEKEE in the germline V gene (reference sequence). The CDR3 sequence: CASSRGDRLFTDTQYF. DNA of the CDR3: TGTGCCAGCAGCAGAGGGGACAGACTATTCACAGATACGCAGTATTTT.

The chain combines TRBV7-9 with TRBJ1-1; D is unclear. This CDR3 has 14 residues. CDR1 and CDR2 (germline): SEHNR, FQNEAQ (reference sequence). V was clipped by 4 bases and J by 0 bases, with 9 bases between them. CDR3: CASSSTWMNTEAFF. CDR3 nucleotides: TGTGCCAGCAGCTCGACTTGGATGAACACTGAAGCTTTCTTT.

DNA of the CDR3: TGTGCCAGTACCCCGCGGAGGGGTAATGAAAAACTGTTTTTT. Protein sequence: CASTPRRGNEKLFF. The chain links TRBV19 to TRBJ1-4; TRBD1 is a possible D gene (5 bases). There are 14 residues in the CDR3. V dropped 7 bases and J dropped 4 bases, with 13 bases sitting between them. The germline gives CDR1 LNHDA, CDR2 SQIVND (reference sequence).

This rearrangement joins TRBV9 to TRBJ2-7; 9 positions agree with TRBD2. The CDR3 length is 15 residues. V shed 5 bases, J shed 2 bases, and the junction held 8 bases outside the gene matches. From germline, CDR1 is SGDLS and CDR2 YYNGEE. In nucleotides, the CDR3 is TGTGCCAGCAGTTATGGACTAGCGTCTACCTACGAGCAGTACTTC. Its protein is CASSYGLASTYEQYF.

This clone was observed a handful of times. The J gene is TRBJ1-1, the V gene TRBV6-6; D is perhaps TRBD1 (6 bases). Trimming shortened V by 6 bases and J by 1 base, and 9 bases separated the two germline ends. The CDR3 loop spans 13 amino acids. Germline CDR1 reads MNHNY; CDR2 reads SVGAGI (reference sequence). The CDR3, as DNA: TGTGCCAGCAGCCGGACAGAGAACACTGAAGCTTTCTTT. This codes for CASSRTENTEAFF.

As DNA, the CDR3 is TGCGCCAGCAGCCAACTTCTAGCGGGAGAGTCGGAGCAGTACTTC. The encoded protein is CASSQLLAGESEQYF. The gene calls are TRBV4-3 and TRBJ2-7, with 10 nucleotides matching TRBD2. This CDR3 spans 15 amino acids. The V and J ends lost 2 bases and 7 bases, in that order; junction bases with no gene match: 8. The V gene's germline CDR1 is LGHNA and CDR2 YSLEER.

The chain has TRBV5-1 and TRBJ2-7, with TRBD2 as a possible D gene (7 bases). Trimming left V 4 bases short and J 3 bases short, with 17 bases between. This CDR3 has 15 residues. The germline CDR1 and CDR2 sequences are SGHRS and YFSETQ. CDR3 sequence: CASSPEGGAGYEQYF. As DNA, the CDR3 is TGCGCCAGCAGCCCGGAGGGGGGGGCGGGCTACGAGCAGTACTTC.

The rearrangement uses TRBV29-1 and TRBJ2-1; possibly TRBD1 or TRBD2 for D (5 bases each). This CDR3 is 13 amino acids long. Germline CDR1 is SQVTM and CDR2 is ANQGSEA. Trimming left V 6 bases short and J 8 bases short, with 17 bases between. CDR3 loop: CSVPRDRRDEQFF. The CDR3 DNA sequence: TGCAGCGTCCCCCGGGACCGACGGGATGAGCAGTTCTTC.

This clone came up once. V gene TRBV5-1 combines with J gene TRBJ2-2; no reliable D call. CDR3 size: 18 residues. V lost 0 bases and J lost 2, with 17 bases in between. Germline V gene sequence: CDR1 SGHRS, CDR2 YFSETQ. The CDR3 nucleotides are TGCGCCAGCAGCTTGGTGTTCCCGATAGGGCTTAACACCGGGGAGCTGTTTTTT. This sequence encodes CASSLVFPIGLNTGELFF.

V gene TRBV7-9 combines with J gene TRBJ2-2; unclear D gene. The V end was cut by 3 bases, the J end by 8 bases, with 7 bases between. Germline CDR1 and CDR2: SEHNR and FQNEAQ (reference sequence). There are 12 residues in the CDR3. The CDR3: CASSLRWGELFF. The CDR3 coding sequence is TGTGCCAGCAGCTTGCGATGGGGGGAGCTGTTTTTT.

The CDR3 region is CAITGDSSSYEQYF. In DNA, the CDR3 is TGTGCCATCACCGGGGATAGCAGCTCTTACGAGCAGTACTTC. The V gene is TRBV10-3, the J gene TRBJ2-7, with D maybe TRBD2 (5 bases). Germline loops: CDR1 ENHRY, CDR2 SYGVKD. The CDR3 runs 14 residues. V dropped 7 bases and J dropped 4 bases, with 17 bases sitting between them.

The rearrangement links TRBV9 to TRBJ2-1, with 9 bases identical to TRBD2. This CDR3 contains 15 residues. With V trimmed by 3 bases and J by 5 bases, 6 bases remained unmatched. Germline-derived CDR1 and CDR2 are SGDLS and YYNGEE. The DNA of the CDR3 is TGTGCCAGCAGCGACGGGACTAGCCCTCACAATGAGCAGTTCTTC. Its protein is CASSDGTSPHNEQFF.

The genes are TRBV4-1 and TRBJ2-5; D unclear. V was trimmed by 1 base and J by 3 bases, leaving 15 bases between them. This CDR3 comprises 16 residues. Germline loops: CDR1 MGHRA, CDR2 YSYEKL. The CDR3 DNA reads TGCGCCAGCAGCCAAGTTATTTTTGTAGGAGAAGAGACCCAGTACTTC. As protein: CASSQVIFVGEETQYF.

The chain employs TRBV19 and TRBJ2-7, with 8 positions matching TRBD2. The CDR3 runs 14 residues. V was clipped by 3 bases and J by 5 bases; unmatched bases: 6. The V gene's germline CDR1 is LNHDA and CDR2 SQIVND (reference sequence). The CDR3 reads CASSMEREFDEQYF. The CDR3 DNA follows: TGTGCCAGTAGTATGGAGCGGGAGTTTGACGAGCAGTACTTC.

On this clone: The identical CDR3 is also encoded by other nucleotide sequences in the sample. The chain couples TRBV9 to TRBJ2-7; 11 nucleotides agree with TRBD1. V gave up 2 bases and J gave up 0 bases; unmatched junction bases: 1. Germline CDR1 and CDR2: SGDLS and YYNGEE. The CDR3 extends over 15 amino acids. The CDR3 bases are TGTGCCAGCAGCGTCGGACAGGGGGCCTCCTACGAGCAGTACTTC. It yields the protein CASSVGQGASYEQYF.

V is TRBV27 and J is TRBJ1-5; 7 nucleotides match TRBD1. From germline, CDR1 is MNHEY and CDR2 SMNVEV (reference sequence). V was clipped by 0 bases and J by 4 bases; unmatched bases: 15. This CDR3 region has 19 residues. The CDR3 region is CASSLSPRGVGTANQPQHF. CDR3 bases: TGTGCCAGCAGTTTATCTCCCAGGGGGGTCGGGACAGCTAATCAGCCCCAGCATTTT.

The gene calls are TRBV4-1 and TRBJ2-1; 8 nucleotides match TRBD2. Looked up from germline, CDR1 is MGHRA and CDR2 is YSYEKL. After removal of 4 bases from V and 9 bases from J, the junction contained 8 bases not matched to a gene. The CDR3 is made up of 14 amino acids. The CDR3 DNA reads TGCGCCAGCAGCCGGTCAGCGGGAGACGTTGAGCAGTTCTTC. This encodes CASSRSAGDVEQFF.